The next 3 T cell receptor beta chains were all read from a single sample in a study of PD-1 blockade in classical Hodgkin lymphoma. This table comes from immunoSEQ multiplex PCR, and its TCRdb copy is limited to in-frame clones, with some not included. The table shows under 20,000 clones, with around 75% occurring only once. Time point denoted: cycle 4 day 1 (C4D1), after 6 weeks of nivolumab. There was relapse after autologous stem cell transplantation in every patient, and there was variation in brentuximab vedotin exposure. From thawed PBMCs, CD4+ T cells were purified using magnetic negative selection. The source material was CD4+ T cells from blood, sampled before the fourth cycle of nivolumab. These receptors were obtained from a human donor with classical Hodgkin lymphoma.

The chain joins TRBV5-4 to TRBJ2-7, with 7 bases aligning to TRBD1. V trimming: 6 bases; J trimming: 1 base; junction bases outside the gene matches: 10. The CDR3 is made up of 15 amino acids. CDR1 is SGHNT, CDR2 YYREEE, per germline (reference sequence). CDR3 sequence: CASKRQGDGSYEQYF. The CDR3 DNA reads TGTGCCAGCAAAAGACAGGGTGATGGGTCCTACGAGCAGTACTTC.

J is TRBJ2-5 and V is TRBV7-6, with TRBD1 matching 8 bases. The CDR3 has 13 amino acids. J was trimmed by 5 bases and V by 5 bases; bases with no gene match: 4. In germline, CDR1 is SGHVS, CDR2 FNYEAQ. The CDR3 is CASSKRQGETQYF. In DNA form, the CDR3 reads TGTGCCAGCAGCAAACGACAGGGGGAGACCCAGTACTTC.

The rearrangement joins TRBV11-3 to TRBJ2-1, with D possibly being TRBD1 or TRBD2 (6 bases each). CDR3 length: 14 amino acids. In germline, CDR1 is SGHNT, CDR2 YENEEA. The V and J ends lost 8 bases and 8 bases respectively, with 19 bases between them. CDR3 in amino acids: CASRGRGVMYEQFF. Written as DNA, the CDR3 is TGTGCCAGCCGAGGTAGGGGGGTTATGTATGAGCAGTTCTTC. The complete variable domain, with remaining parts taken from reference TRBV11-3 and TRBJ2-1, reads EAGVVQSPRYKIIEKKQPVAFWCNPISGHNTLYWYLQNLGQGPELLIRYENEEAVDDSQLPKDRFSAERLKGVDSTLKIQPAELGDSAVYLCASRGRGVMYEQFFGPGTRLTVL.